This TCR beta chain derives from a study of human T cells and chemical hapten exposure. As for time point: patch test 2, 6 weeks after DPC sensitization. Treatment specified: therapeutic diphenylcyclopropenone sensitization with weekly scalp DPC. Trimming cost V 3 bases and J 10 bases; bases outside gene matches: 20. The CDR3 contains 18 residues. Looked up from germline, CDR1 is KGHSH and CDR2 is LQKENI. Only a few counts were recorded for this clonotype. MiXCR was run by TCRdb on the RACE reads, yielding one entry per CDR3 protein. Of about 140,000 distinct CDR3 sequences listed, approximately 12% are singletons.

The chain uses TRBV18 and TRBJ1-4, with TRBD1 matching 7 bases. This specimen consisted of whole blood, obtained in connection with sensitization to the hapten diphenylcyclopropenone (DPC). The receptor comes from a woman aged 50 to 60 with alopecia areata. Some clones in this sample may be carry-over from other donors' samples. Here the CDR3 reads CASSPSRQGEGGRGKLFF. The DNA for the CDR3 is TGTGCCAGCTCACCTTCGCGACAGGGAGAAGGCGGGAGAGGAAAACTGTTTTTT.